This is a list of T cell receptor beta chains from one sample in a study of blood T cell repertoires in COVID-19. The data were produced by immunoSEQ multiplex PCR, yet TCRdb's version contains in-frame clones alone and is incomplete. The data hold about 310,000 clones, with around 90% observed a single time. Sequences were obtained from peripheral blood. The receptors originated from a man younger than 35 with active or convalescent COVID-19. The CDR3 runs from the conserved cysteine through the conserved F or W. A D gene is named only where the DNA matches it firmly.

j_call v_call d_call cdr3_aa
TRBJ2-5 TRBV15 NA CATSISGWQVGETQYF
TRBJ2-1 TRBV5-5 TRBD2 CASSLAVGLAGANEQFF
TRBJ2-7 TRBV5-6 TRBD2 CASSIRLAEQYF
TRBJ2-1 TRBV5-1 TRBD2 CASSILAGGPHEQFF
TRBJ1-6 TRBV20-1 NA CSARDLRTEYF
TRBJ1-6 TRBV5-6 NA CASSRGSLGSPLHF
TRBJ1-5 TRBV18 NA CASSLNAGADQPQHF
TRBJ1-2 TRBV18 NA CASSPSQGSYGYTF
TRBJ2-7 TRBV15 TRBD1 CATSRDSGTGVNEQYF
TRBJ2-2 TRBV5-5 NA CASSTRDTNTGELFF
TRBJ1-2 TRBV5-1 NA CASSLELSGPMYGYTF
TRBJ2-1 TRBV7-8 NA CASSLTLRGFNEQFF
TRBJ2-2 TRBV7-2 NA CASSLAGVAFTGELFF
TRBJ1-5 TRBV15 TRBD1 CATSRPWGTGNSNQPQHF
TRBJ1-1 TRBV27 NA CASSKSGRGLWNTEAFF
TRBJ2-3 TRBV2 TRBD2 CASSESLAGYTQYF
TRBJ2-7 TRBV4-1 TRBD2 CASSQDLAGVGYEQYF
TRBJ2-7 TRBV11-2 NA CASSLRSTAYEQYF
TRBJ2-3 TRBV7-9 TRBD2 CASSRGTSGSLDTQYF
TRBJ1-1 TRBV2 TRBD1 CASGDRMNTEAFF
TRBJ2-1 TRBV7-2 NA CASSPAYSKDNEQFF
TRBJ2-7 TRBV6-2/TRBV6-3 TRBD1 CASSFPGQGGLEQYF
TRBJ1-1 TRBV6-2/TRBV6-3 TRBD1 CASSKGQGKNTEAFF
TRBJ1-4 TRBV5-4 NA CASSLTGMGAFNEKLFF
TRBJ1-3 TRBV5-6 NA CASSAFGSGNTIYF
TRBJ2-5 TRBV7-8 NA CASSLGKLQETQYF
TRBJ2-7 TRBV11-2 NA CASSLWGDEQYF
TRBJ2-7 TRBV7-6 NA CASSRPRGYSYEQYF
TRBJ2-1 TRBV3-1/TRBV3-2 NA CASSLTSFNEQFF